These 30 T cell receptor beta chains came from one sample sequenced in a study of blood T cell repertoires in COVID-19. Generated by immunoSEQ multiplex PCR, the TCRdb table keeps only in-frame clones and is missing some. The sample includes about 40,000 clones, 85% to 90% of them seen just once. Sequencing was done on a sample of peripheral blood. All receptors derive from a man aged 50-60 years in a cohort sampled during active COVID-19.

The rearrangement joins TRBV3-1 (or the pseudogene TRBV3-2) to TRBJ2-3; weak D call: TRBD2 (6 bases). Germline CDR1 and CDR2: LGHDT and YNNKEL (reference sequence). This CDR3 is 17 amino acids long. V lost 0 bases to trimming and J lost 4 bases, with 17 bases between them. Written as DNA, the CDR3 is TGTGCCAGCAGCCAAGATACACCGGGAGTGATCCCAGATACGCAGTATTTT. This translates into CASSQDTPGVIPDTQYF.

The genes are TRBV11-3 and TRBJ2-1; D may be TRBD2 (5 bases). The germline CDR1 and CDR2 sequences are SGHNT and YENEEA. V was trimmed by 5 bases and J by 8 bases, leaving 25 bases between them. This CDR3 is 17 amino acids long. In DNA, the CDR3 is TGTGCCAGCAGCCCCCTCGGAGGACTCCACCGATTAGATGAGCAGTTCTTC. Its protein is CASSPLGGLHRLDEQFF.

The V call is TRBV15, the J call TRBJ2-1; the match to TRBD2 covers 7 bases. This CDR3 comprises 12 residues. Germline V gene sequence: CDR1 LNHNV, CDR2 YYDKDF (reference sequence). Unmatched junction bases numbered 2, after V lost 5 bases and J lost 7 bases. The CDR3 reads CATSPSGNEQFF. CDR3 nucleotide sequence: TGTGCCACCAGCCCTAGCGGTAATGAGCAGTTCTTC.

The chain uses TRBV2 and TRBJ2-5, with no clear D. Germline CDR1 reads SNHLY; CDR2 reads FYNNEI. V was clipped by 0 bases and J by 2 bases, with 7 bases between them. The CDR3 has 14 residues. CDR3 nucleotide sequence: TGTGCCAGCAGTGAAGCGCTACGACAAGAGACCCAGTACTTC. The encoded protein is CASSEALRQETQYF.

The chain recombines TRBV27 with TRBJ1-2; D may be TRBD1 (6 bases). Between the trimmed V and J ends, which lost 5 bases and 5 bases, there was a span of 9 bases. This CDR3 spans 12 amino acids. CDR1 and CDR2 from the germline V gene are MNHEY and SMNVEV (reference sequence). DNA for the CDR3: TGTGCCAGCAGTGAGGGGGTGTATGGCTACACCTTC. This encodes CASSEGVYGYTF.

The chain combines TRBV5-4 with TRBJ2-3; 10 bases match TRBD2. V was pared by 4 bases and J by 10 bases, with 3 bases of the junction left unmatched. CDR1 SGHNT and CDR2 YYREEE come from the germline V gene (reference sequence). This CDR3 is 12 amino acids long. The chain's CDR3 is CASSPSGSAQYF. The CDR3 region has the DNA TGTGCCAGCAGCCCTAGCGGGAGTGCGCAGTATTTT.

In DNA form, the CDR3 reads TGTGCCAGCTCACCAGGGACAGGCCCTAGCAATCAGCCCCAGCATTTT. Its translation: CASSPGTGPSNQPQHF. V gene TRBV18 combines with J gene TRBJ1-5, with TRBD1 identical over 8 bases. The germline gives CDR1 KGHSH, CDR2 LQKENI. This CDR3 has 16 residues. V shed 2 bases, J shed 0 bases, and the junction held 3 bases outside the gene matches.

CDR3 sequence: CASSLRQGPGELFF. CDR3 sequence (DNA): TGTGCCAGCAGTCTCCGACAGGGACCCGGGGAGCTGTTTTTT. The chain uses TRBV6-6 and TRBJ2-2; TRBD1 aligns across 7 bases. Germline V lookup: CDR1 MNHNY, CDR2 SVGAGI (reference sequence). The CDR3 is made up of 14 amino acids. V gave up 5 bases and J gave up 6 bases; unmatched junction bases: 6.

The J gene is TRBJ2-5, the V gene TRBV5-6, with D possibly TRBD2 on 6 matching bases. The CDR3 runs to 14 residues. Germline V CDR1 and CDR2: SGHDT, YYEEEE. V was trimmed by 0 bases and J by 3 bases, leaving 9 bases between them. The CDR3 sequence: CASSLVGGEETQYF. The DNA of the CDR3 is TGTGCCAGCAGCTTGGTGGGGGGAGAAGAGACCCAGTACTTC.

The chain uses TRBV19 and TRBJ2-7, with D hard to call. With 3 bases removed from V and 3 bases from J, the gap between germline ends came to 15 bases. The germline V gene has CDR1 LNHDA and CDR2 SQIVND (reference sequence). The CDR3 sequence is 15 residues long. DNA of the CDR3: TGTGCCAGTAGTATCACCGGTCCCCCCTACTACGAGCAGTACTTC. This codes for CASSITGPPYYEQYF.

With regard to this clone: At one boundary the junction diverges from the germline segment, which might be a read error. This chain connects TRBV19 to TRBJ2-7; D remains ambiguous. CDR1 is LNHDA, CDR2 SQIVND, per germline (reference sequence). The CDR3 spans 12 residues. CDR3 loop: CASSIDSHEQYF. The CDR3 bases are TGTGCCAGTAGTATAGACTCCCACGAGCAGTACTTC.

This clone was counted a few times. The chain recombines TRBV6-4 with TRBJ2-3, with TRBD2 identical over 10 bases. V lost 4 bases and J lost 2; bases outside the gene matches: 6. CDR3 length equals 16 residues. From germline, CDR1 is MRHNA and CDR2 SNTAGT. CDR3 sequence: CASSAASGGPTDTQYF. DNA of the CDR3: TGTGCCAGCAGTGCGGCTAGCGGGGGCCCCACAGATACGCAGTATTTT.

Concerning this clone: Relative to the germline gene, one junction end is altered; a read error may explain this. The chain employs TRBV7-7 and TRBJ2-7; 8 bases agree with TRBD1. The germline V gene encodes CDR1 SSHAT and CDR2 FNYEAQ (reference sequence). This CDR3 is 14 amino acids long. The CDR3 nucleotides read TGTGCTAGCAGCTTAGGGACAGGTTCCTACGAGCAGTACTTC. It codes for CASSLGTGSYEQYF.

This clone was seen a single time. This chain joins TRBV11-2 and TRBJ2-7; 9 positions match TRBD1. This CDR3 comprises 13 residues. V was pared by 4 bases and J by 6 bases, with 4 bases of the junction left unmatched. In germline, CDR1 is SGHAT, CDR2 FQNNGV. The DNA for the CDR3 is TGTGCCAGCAGCTGGGGGACAGGGCTCGAGCAGTACGTC. This gives the protein CASSWGTGLEQYV.

The genes are TRBV5-5 and TRBJ2-1, with TRBD2 matching over 10 bases. There are 14 residues in the CDR3. V was clipped by 4 bases and J by 4 bases; unmatched bases: 2. The V gene's germline CDR1 is SGHKS and CDR2 YYEKEE (reference sequence). The CDR3 reads CASSLAGVYNEQFF. CDR3 DNA: TGTGCCAGCAGCCTAGCGGGGGTGTACAATGAGCAGTTCTTC.

The gene calls are TRBV21-1 and TRBJ1-5; the table calls TRBD1, which could not be checked here. TRBV21-1 is a pseudogene locus. The CDR3 is 15 residues long. CDR3 protein: CASRRGQGGNQPQHF. For the CDR3, the DNA is TGTGCCAGCAGGAGAGGGCAGGGGGGAAATCAGCCCCAGCATTTT.

The J gene is TRBJ2-5, the V gene TRBV29-1; a weak D match, TRBD2 (7 bases). The V end was cut by 0 bases, the J end by 1 base, with 18 bases between. The CDR3 is made up of 17 amino acids. Per the germline V gene, CDR1 is SQVTM and CDR2 is ANQGSEA. The CDR3 is CSVEEGGAGAPQETQYF. CDR3 nucleotide sequence: TGCAGCGTTGAAGAGGGGGGGGCAGGGGCTCCCCAAGAGACCCAGTACTTC.

This clone has only a few counts. The chain combines TRBV6-5 with TRBJ2-2; 9 positions match TRBD1. The V segment lost 4 bases and the J segment 7 bases; nucleotides outside the gene matches: 7. The V gene's germline CDR1 is MNHEY and CDR2 SVGAGI. CDR3 length equals 15 residues. The CDR3 here is CASSSRDRVDGELFF. The CDR3 DNA reads TGTGCCAGCAGTTCCCGGGACAGGGTGGACGGGGAGCTGTTTTTT.

V and J are TRBV11-3 and TRBJ1-2; D unclear. The CDR3 has 12 amino acids. Germline V gene data show CDR1 as SGHNT and CDR2 as YENEEA. Between the trimmed V and J ends, which lost 4 bases and 4 bases, there was a span of 7 bases. The CDR3 coding sequence is TGTGCCAGCAGCTCGTCTCTCTATGGCTACACCTTC. This gives the protein CASSSSLYGYTF.

The rearrangement uses TRBV6-1 and TRBJ1-2; D not resolved. This CDR3 spans 15 amino acids. Germline CDR1 MNHNS, CDR2 SASEGT. Deletions cut 0 bases from V and 6 bases from J, with 14 bases between. CDR3 nucleotide sequence: TGTGCCAGCAGTGAAGCGTCCCCGTCTAAAAATGGCTACACCTTC. Protein: CASSEASPSKNGYTF.

This chain uses TRBV7-6 with TRBJ2-1, with 9 nucleotides matching TRBD2. The germline V gene encodes CDR1 SGHVS and CDR2 FNYEAQ. J was trimmed by 5 bases and V by 1 base; bases with no gene match: 9. The CDR3 spans 17 residues. Written as DNA, the CDR3 is TGTGCCAGCAGCTTAGTAGTGCTAGCGGGACCTCACAATGAGCAGTTCTTC. This gives the protein CASSLVVLAGPHNEQFF.

This clone turned up a few times. The genes are TRBV6-2 or TRBV6-3 and TRBJ2-1, with D hard to call. V was cut by 5 bases and J by 5 bases, with 16 bases left in between. CDR1 and CDR2 from the germline V gene are MNHEY and SVGEGT. This CDR3 comprises 15 residues. The CDR3 region has the DNA TGTGCCAGCAGTCCCGGTTTTAGCAACCACAATGAGCAGTTCTTC. Protein product: CASSPGFSNHNEQFF.

This clone was observed a few times. The chain joins TRBV11-2 to TRBJ2-7; 7 nucleotides align to TRBD1. The CDR3 sequence is 13 residues long. V lost 6 bases and J lost 5; bases outside the gene matches: 7. Germline V CDR1 and CDR2: SGHAT, FQNNGV. CDR3 sequence: CASRPGQIDEQYF. The CDR3 DNA sequence: TGTGCCAGCAGACCGGGACAGATCGACGAGCAGTACTTC.

The rearrangement links TRBV5-8 to TRBJ2-3, with a possible D match to TRBD2 (6 bases). The CDR3 loop spans 15 amino acids. Germline V gene data show CDR1 as SGHTS and CDR2 as YDEGEE. The ends were cut back, 4 bases at V and 3 bases at J, with 15 bases in the middle. The CDR3 DNA reads as TGTGCCAGCAGCCGGGACTTTGTAGGGACAGATACGCAGTATTTT. It is translated as CASSRDFVGTDTQYF.

This clone appeared once. The chain links TRBV4-3 to TRBJ2-5; 10 bases match TRBD2. The V gene's germline CDR1 is LGHNA and CDR2 YSLEER. This CDR3 has 17 residues. V lost 0 bases, J lost 5 bases, and 9 bases stayed unmatched. CDR3 protein: CASSQDWSGGAGETQYF. In DNA form, the CDR3 reads TGCGCCAGCAGCCAAGATTGGAGCGGGGGGGCCGGGGAGACCCAGTACTTC.

V is TRBV10-3 and J is TRBJ1-2, with 8 nucleotides matching TRBD1. Looked up from germline, CDR1 is ENHRY and CDR2 is SYGVKD. V shed 4 bases, J shed 3 bases, and the junction held 4 bases outside the gene matches. The CDR3 sequence is 14 residues long. The CDR3 nucleotides read TGTGCCATCAGTGGGACAGGGTCGGACTATGGCTACACCTTC. It encodes CAISGTGSDYGYTF.

The gene calls are TRBV19 and TRBJ1-2; TRBD1 aligns across 7 bases. Germline loops: CDR1 LNHDA, CDR2 SQIVND (reference sequence). This CDR3 is 13 amino acids long. V dropped 6 bases and J dropped 4; count of bases not matched to a gene: 5. CDR3 protein: CASSPDRIYGYTF. As DNA, the CDR3 is TGTGCCAGTAGCCCGGACAGGATCTATGGCTACACCTTC.

The V and J genes are TRBV7-9 and TRBJ2-1; 10 nucleotides line up with TRBD2. The V gene end was trimmed by 7 bases and the J gene end by 1 base; junction bases not matched to a gene: 10. Germline CDR1 and CDR2: SEHNR and FQNEAQ (reference sequence). The CDR3 spans 17 residues. The CDR3 DNA reads as TGTGCCAGCATCCCCGTAGGACTAGCGGTGTCCTACAATGAGCAGTTCTTC. This gives the protein CASIPVGLAVSYNEQFF.

This chain links TRBV3-1 (or the pseudogene TRBV3-2) with TRBJ2-1; 12 bases align to TRBD2. The CDR3 loop spans 17 amino acids. Germline V gives CDR1 LGHDT, CDR2 YNNKEL (reference sequence). V lost 4 bases and J lost 4; bases outside the gene matches: 8. CDR3 sequence reads: CASSPNLGTSGYNEQFF. The DNA of the CDR3 is TGTGCCAGCAGCCCAAACCTCGGGACTAGCGGGTACAATGAGCAGTTCTTC.

J is TRBJ1-1 and V is TRBV5-6; a weak D match, TRBD1 (5 bases). Germline values: CDR1 SGHDT, CDR2 YYEEEE. The CDR3 has 11 residues. The V gene lost 2 bases and the J gene lost 11 bases, with 10 bases spanning the gap. The CDR3 here is CASSFGGRAFF. The CDR3, as DNA: TGTGCCAGCAGCTTCGGGGGGAGGGCTTTCTTT.